A single sample gave rise to the 19 T cell receptor beta chains below, sequenced in a study of control samples from healthy donors and cancer patients. This table comes from immunoSEQ multiplex PCR, and its TCRdb copy is limited to in-frame clones, with some not included. The data show tens of thousands of clones, under 90% seen once. The sample was blood. Receptor source: a man in his forties or fifties in good health.

The chain has TRBV10-3 and TRBJ1-4; no reliable D call. V was shortened by 7 bases and J by 5 bases, with 8 bases between the two germline ends. Germline CDR1 ENHRY, CDR2 SYGVKD. The CDR3 has 12 residues. Written as DNA, the CDR3 is TGTGCCATCATCCTCCCGAATGAAAAACTGTTTTTT. Translated, it gives CAIILPNEKLFF.

V usage is TRBV27 and J usage is TRBJ2-1; D might be TRBD1 (6 bases). CDR1 and CDR2 from the germline V gene are MNHEY and SMNVEV (reference sequence). This CDR3 contains 13 residues. The V end was cut by 3 bases, the J end by 4 bases, with 7 bases between. The CDR3 loop reads CASSFQGYNEQFF. The CDR3 coding sequence is TGTGCCAGCAGTTTTCAGGGGTACAATGAGCAGTTCTTC.

The rearrangement links TRBV29-1 to TRBJ1-5; 7 positions agree with TRBD1. The CDR3 contains 16 residues. V lost 3 bases, J lost 0 bases, and 8 bases stayed unmatched. The germline gives CDR1 SQVTM, CDR2 ANQGSEA. CDR3 in amino acids: CSVDKGQGDSNQPQHF. The CDR3 nucleotides are TGCAGCGTTGATAAAGGCCAGGGGGATAGCAATCAGCCCCAGCATTTT.

The chain employs TRBV12-5 and TRBJ2-5; unclear D gene. The germline V gene has CDR1 LGHNT and CDR2 FRNRAP. Trimming cost V 5 bases and J 1 base, with 2 bases left between them. The CDR3 sequence is 11 residues long. DNA of the CDR3: TGTGCTAGTGGTATCCAAGAGACCCAGTACTTC. Amino acids: CASGIQETQYF.

This chain connects TRBV18 to TRBJ2-1; D is possibly TRBD1 (5 bases). In germline, CDR1 is KGHSH, CDR2 LQKENI. The CDR3 runs to 13 residues. Trimming left V 3 bases short and J 7 bases short, with 10 bases between. CDR3 DNA sequence: TGTGCCAGCTCACCCGGACAATTAAATGAGCAGTTCTTC. Amino acid sequence: CASSPGQLNEQFF.

The chain employs TRBV5-6 and TRBJ2-3; D unresolved. Germline-derived CDR1 and CDR2 are SGHDT and YYEEEE. The CDR3 runs 14 residues. Between the trimmed V and J ends, which lost 4 bases and 2 bases, there was a span of 11 bases. DNA of the CDR3: TGTGCCAGCAGCGAGGCGGCAGCCACAGATACGCAGTATTTT. Its protein product is CASSEAAATDTQYF.

This chain uses TRBV4-2 with TRBJ2-5, with 7 bases lining up with TRBD1. The CDR3 covers 16 residues. CDR1 LGHNA and CDR2 YNFKEQ come from the germline V gene. The trim removed 0 bases at V and 5 bases at J, leaving 9 bases unmatched. The CDR3 sequence: CASSQEENRGPETQYF. Here the CDR3 DNA reads TGTGCCAGCAGCCAAGAAGAAAACAGGGGTCCGGAGACCCAGTACTTC.

The chain links TRBV6-5 to TRBJ2-1; possibly TRBD1 for D (6 bases). The V end was cut by 11 bases, the J end by 6 bases, with 20 bases between. Per the germline V gene, CDR1 is MNHEY and CDR2 is SVGAGI. The CDR3 is 14 residues long. CDR3 residues: CAVLEGVSANEQFF. The CDR3 DNA is TGTGCCGTCCTAGAGGGGGTTTCCGCCAATGAGCAGTTCTTC.

The rearrangement joins TRBV30 to TRBJ1-2, with TRBD1 identical over 8 bases. After removal of 3 bases from V and 4 bases from J, the junction contained 4 bases not matched to a gene. The CDR3 runs 13 residues. Germline V lookup: CDR1 GTSNPN, CDR2 SVGIG (reference sequence). CDR3 nucleotides: TGTGCCTGGAGGGCTGACAGGGGCTATGGCTACACCTTC. Translating it yields CAWRADRGYGYTF.

The rearrangement joins TRBV4-1 to TRBJ2-3; 10 nucleotides agree with TRBD2. The length of the CDR3 is 16 residues. Unmatched junction bases numbered 6, after V lost 0 bases and J lost 6 bases. Germline V gene sequence: CDR1 MGHRA, CDR2 YSYEKL. CDR3 protein: CASSQDETLAGDTQYF. The CDR3 DNA is TGCGCCAGCAGCCAAGATGAAACACTAGCGGGGGATACGCAGTATTTT.

As DNA, the CDR3 is TGTGCCAGCAGCCCCCCGACAGACCTCAATGAGCAGTTCTTC. Amino acids: CASSPPTDLNEQFF. The V and J genes are TRBV11-3 and TRBJ2-1, with a weak D call TRBD1 (5 bases). CDR1 and CDR2 (germline): SGHNT, YENEEA. The CDR3 is 14 residues long. Trimming took off 5 bases at V and 6 bases at J, with 14 bases between the two ends.

CDR3 region: CASSDPDRVFNEQFF. CDR3 nucleotide sequence: TGTGCCAGCAGTGACCCGGACAGGGTATTCAATGAGCAGTTCTTC. V gene TRBV6-1 combines with J gene TRBJ2-1; 8 bases map to TRBD1. This CDR3 spans 15 amino acids. The ends lost 3 bases at V and 6 bases at J; junction bases unmatched: 7. The V gene's germline CDR1 is MNHNS and CDR2 SASEGT.

V gene TRBV6-6 combines with J gene TRBJ1-5, with TRBD1 matching 7 bases. Trimming removed 5 bases from V and 1 base from J; junction bases left unmatched: 8. In germline, CDR1 is MNHNY, CDR2 SVGAGI (reference sequence). There are 16 residues in the CDR3. CDR3 sequence reads: CASSLTGANSNQPQHF. The CDR3 region has the DNA TGTGCCAGCAGTCTTACAGGGGCTAACAGCAATCAGCCCCAGCATTTT.

The chain employs TRBV19 and TRBJ1-2; 7 bases are a match to TRBD1. CDR3 size: 13 residues. V trimming: 3 bases; J trimming: 6 bases; junction bases outside the gene matches: 4. CDR1 and CDR2 from the germline V gene are LNHDA and SQIVND (reference sequence). In DNA, the CDR3 is TGTGCCAGTAGTATGAACAGGGGTAATGGCTACACCTTC. This codes for CASSMNRGNGYTF.

The chain has TRBV19 and TRBJ2-1; the D is unclear. This CDR3 spans 14 amino acids. In germline, CDR1 is LNHDA, CDR2 SQIVND (reference sequence). Trimming took 0 bases from V and 7 from J, leaving 10 bases between them. CDR3 sequence: CASSIEELRNEQFF. The CDR3 DNA reads TGTGCCAGTAGTATAGAAGAACTCCGTAATGAGCAGTTCTTC. The full variable domain, with the rest looked up from reference TRBV19 and TRBJ2-1, is DGGITQSPKYLFRKEGQNVTLSCEQNLNHDAMYWYRQDPGQGLRLIYYSQIVNDFQKGDIAEGYSVSREKKESFPLTVTSAQKNPTAFYLCASSIEELRNEQFFGPGTRLTVL.

V is TRBV27 and J is TRBJ2-7; 7 nucleotides agree with TRBD1. CDR1 is MNHEY, CDR2 SMNVEV, per germline (reference sequence). J lost 5 bases, V lost 6 bases, and 7 bases had no gene match. There are 13 residues in the CDR3. The CDR3 nucleotides read TGTGCCAGCAGAGGCAGGGGGTACCACGAGCAGTACTTC. Its protein product is CASRGRGYHEQYF.

The genes are TRBV21-1 and TRBJ1-2; TRBD1, as called in the table, went unchecked against the DNA. TRBV21-1 is a known pseudogene. This CDR3 spans 11 amino acids. The CDR3 DNA reads as TGTGCCAGAGCAGGAATCTATGGCTACACCTTC. Amino acid sequence: CARAGIYGYTF.

This clone came up once. The chain is built from TRBV6-5 and TRBJ2-7; D call uncertain. This CDR3 spans 14 amino acids. The germline V gene has CDR1 MNHEY and CDR2 SVGAGI. With 0 bases removed from V and 4 bases from J, the gap between germline ends came to 10 bases. CDR3 loop: CASSYSDSAYEQYF. CDR3 nucleotide sequence: TGTGCCAGCAGTTACTCCGACTCGGCTTACGAGCAGTACTTC.

This chain joins TRBV19 and TRBJ2-7; D unresolved. This CDR3 is built from 13 residues. Germline CDR1 is LNHDA and CDR2 is SQIVND (reference sequence). With 6 bases removed from V and 3 bases from J, the gap between germline ends came to 12 bases. The CDR3 sequence is CASSRTWNYEQYF. CDR3 bases: TGTGCCAGTAGCCGTACTTGGAACTACGAGCAGTACTTC. The full variable domain, rest sourced from reference TRBV19 and TRBJ2-7, is DGGITQSPKYLFRKEGQNVTLSCEQNLNHDAMYWYRQDPGQGLRLIYYSQIVNDFQKGDIAEGYSVSREKKESFPLTVTSAQKNPTAFYLCASSRTWNYEQYFGPGTRLTVT.